The rows below give T cell receptor beta chains drawn from one sample of a study of OX40 agonist ivuxolimab in advanced cancers. The method was immunoSEQ multiplex PCR; TCRdb's version includes in-frame clones alone and lacks a portion of them. The table has over 90,000 clones, about nine tenths seen once. The source was CD4+ or CD8+ T cells sorted from blood, collected in a trial of the OX40 agonist ivuxolimab. The receptors originated from an adult with an advanced solid tumor such as melanoma, head and neck, liver or kidney cancer. Each CDR3 is given with its conserved first and last residue. A D gene is named only where the DNA matches it firmly. Clone sizes are given selectively: once, few, many, or a class where the clone is expanded.

v_gene,j_gene,d_gene,abundance,CDR3nt,CDR3aa
TRBV28,TRBJ1-1,NA,NA,TGTGCCAGCAGCACTCGGTCGGCCACTGAAGCTTTCTTT,CASSTRSATEAFF
TRBV28,TRBJ2-7,TRBD2,NA,TGTGCCAGCAGCGAAACTAGCGGGAGTCCCTACGAGCAGTACTTC,CASSETSGSPYEQYF
TRBV29-1,TRBJ1-1,NA,NA,TGCAGCGGGAGGAGTAACATGAACACTGAAGCTTTCTTT,CSGRSNMNTEAFF
TRBV9,TRBJ2-5,TRBD1,NA,TGTGCCAGCAGCGCCAGGGGGTGGACCCTGGGCCAAGAGACCCAGTACTTC,CASSARGWTLGQETQYF
TRBV5-1,TRBJ2-1,TRBD2,once,TGCGCCAGCAGCTTGACTAGCGGGAGATTAACCTACAATGAGCAGTTCTTC,CASSLTSGRLTYNEQFF
TRBV11-3,TRBJ2-1,TRBD2,NA,TGTGCCAGCAGCTGGACGACTAGCAGCGATGAGCAGTTCTTC,CASSWTTSSDEQFF
TRBV11-3,TRBJ1-4,NA,NA,TGTGCCAGCAGCCCGTCGGGGGGCAGGACCGCAACTAATGAAAAACTGTTTTTT,CASSPSGGRTATNEKLFF
TRBV7-8,TRBJ1-5,TRBD1,NA,TGTGCCAGCAGCCCCCAAGGGGGCAGTCGAGATCAGCCCCAGCATTTT,CASSPQGGSRDQPQHF
TRBV11-2,TRBJ2-1,TRBD2,NA,TGTGCCAGCAGCCGTCGGACTAGCGGGAGGGGCAATGAGCAGTTCTTC,CASSRRTSGRGNEQFF
TRBV6-6,TRBJ2-1,TRBD1,once,TGTGCCAGCAGGCTTTCGGACAGGTTGGGTGAGCAGTTCTTC,CASRLSDRLGEQFF
TRBV6-5,TRBJ1-1,TRBD1,NA,TGTGCCAGCAGTCCGGACAGGCGGGGCACTGAAGCTTTCTTT,CASSPDRRGTEAFF
TRBV5-4,TRBJ1-4,NA,NA,TGTGCCAGCAGCATTAGAGGGGGGGATGAAAAACTGTTTTTT,CASSIRGGDEKLFF
TRBV9,TRBJ2-2,NA,NA,TGTGCCAGCAGCGTAGTATACGGGGCGAACACCGGGGAGCTGTTTTTT,CASSVVYGANTGELFF
TRBV7-2,TRBJ1-2,NA,NA,TGTGCCAGCAGCCCCTACCGGGAGTCTAACTATGGCTACACCTTC,CASSPYRESNYGYTF
TRBV28,TRBJ2-4,NA,NA,TGTGCCAGCAGTTTATACGCGGAGGGGGAAGCCAAAAACATTCAGTACTTC,CASSLYAEGEAKNIQYF
TRBV29-1,TRBJ2-1,TRBD2,once,TGCAGCGTTACAAGAGCGGGAGGGCCGATTGAGCAGTTCTTC,CSVTRAGGPIEQFF
TRBV18,TRBJ1-2,NA,NA,TGTGCCAGCTCACCGGGGGATGGGTATGGCTACACCTTC,CASSPGDGYGYTF
TRBV5-6,TRBJ2-7,NA,NA,TGTGCCAGCAGCCACACCGGGCCCAGTAGGGAGCAGTACTTC,CASSHTGPSREQYF
TRBV6-1,TRBJ2-4,TRBD1,NA,TGTGCCAGTGCCACAGGGGGTGACGCAAACATTCAGTACTTC,CASATGGDANIQYF
TRBV2,TRBJ2-5,TRBD2,once,TGTGCCAGCAGTTACCGCGGGGAGGGGACCCAGTACTTC,CASSYRGEGTQYF
TRBV18,TRBJ2-3,TRBD2,NA,TGTGCCAGCTCACCACCGTCTACTAGCGGGACGGATACGCAGTATTTT,CASSPPSTSGTDTQYF
TRBV28,TRBJ1-2,TRBD1,NA,TGTGCCAGCAGTACAGGACAGGTCTATGGCTACACCTTC,CASSTGQVYGYTF
TRBV25-1,TRBJ2-1,NA,NA,TGTGCCAGCAGTCAATTCGTGGGGTACAATGAGCAGTTCTTC,CASSQFVGYNEQFF
TRBV23-1,TRBJ1-2,TRBD1,once,TGCGCCAGCAGTCTGGACAGGTTGGACGGCTACACCTTC,CASSLDRLDGYTF
TRBV27,TRBJ2-3,TRBD1,NA,TGTGCCAGCAGTTTCTCGGCCCTACAGGGGGCGAATACGCAGTATTTT,CASSFSALQGANTQYF
TRBV6-5,TRBJ2-7,TRBD2,NA,TGTGCCAGCAGTCAGGGACTAGCGGGAGCCCACGAGCAGTACTTC,CASSQGLAGAHEQYF
TRBV15,TRBJ2-5,TRBD2,NA,TGTGCCACCAGCAGAGTATCTAGCGGGAGTGAGACCCAGTACTTC,CATSRVSSGSETQYF
TRBV7-9,TRBJ1-1,NA,NA,TGTGCCAGCAGCTTAGCCAACACATTGAACACTGAAGCTTTCTTT,CASSLANTLNTEAFF
TRBV7-8,TRBJ2-5,NA,NA,TGTGCCAGCAGTTTTAGACAGGTCGAGACCCAGTACTTC,CASSFRQVETQYF